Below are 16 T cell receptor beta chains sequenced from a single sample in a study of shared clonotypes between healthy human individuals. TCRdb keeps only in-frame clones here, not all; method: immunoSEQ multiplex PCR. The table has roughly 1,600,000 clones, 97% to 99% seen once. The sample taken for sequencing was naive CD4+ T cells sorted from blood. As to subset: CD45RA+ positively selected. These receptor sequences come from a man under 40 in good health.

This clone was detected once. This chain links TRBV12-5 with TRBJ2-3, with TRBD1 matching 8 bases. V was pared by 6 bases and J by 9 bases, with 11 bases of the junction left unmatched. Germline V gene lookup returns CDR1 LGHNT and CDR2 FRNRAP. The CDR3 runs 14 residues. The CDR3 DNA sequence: TGTGCTAGTGGCGAATCCGGGACAGGTCCGACGCAGTATTTT. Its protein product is CASGESGTGPTQYF.

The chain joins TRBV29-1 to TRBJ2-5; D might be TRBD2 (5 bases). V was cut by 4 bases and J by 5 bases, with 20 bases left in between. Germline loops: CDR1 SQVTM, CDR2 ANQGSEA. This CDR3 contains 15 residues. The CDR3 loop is CSVGQGSSRGETQYF. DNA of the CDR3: TGCAGCGTTGGACAAGGGTCATCCAGAGGGGAGACCCAGTACTTC. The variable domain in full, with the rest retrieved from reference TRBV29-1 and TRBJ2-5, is SAVISQKPSRDICQRGTSLTIQCQVDSQVTMMFWYRQQPGQSLTLIATANQGSEATYESGFVIDKFPISRPNLTFSTLTVSNMSPEDSSIYLCSVGQGSSRGETQYFGPGTRLLVL.

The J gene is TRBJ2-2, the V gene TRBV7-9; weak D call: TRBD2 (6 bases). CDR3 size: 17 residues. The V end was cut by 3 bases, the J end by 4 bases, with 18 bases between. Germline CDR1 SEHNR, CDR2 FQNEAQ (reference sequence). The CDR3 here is CASSFRPPRGGTGELFF. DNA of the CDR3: TGTGCCAGCAGCTTTAGACCCCCGCGGGGTGGCACCGGGGAGCTGTTTTTT.

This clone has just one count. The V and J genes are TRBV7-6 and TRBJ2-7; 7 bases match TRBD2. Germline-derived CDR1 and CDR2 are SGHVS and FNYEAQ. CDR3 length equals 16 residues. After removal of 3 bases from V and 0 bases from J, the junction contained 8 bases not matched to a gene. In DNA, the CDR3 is TGTGCCAGCAGCTTGGGATCTAGCGGTAACTCCTACGAGCAGTACTTC. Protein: CASSLGSSGNSYEQYF. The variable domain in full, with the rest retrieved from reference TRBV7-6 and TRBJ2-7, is GAGVSQSPRYKVTKRGQDVALRCDPISGHVSLYWYRQALGQGPEFLTYFNYEAQQDKSGLPNDRFSAERPEGSISTLTIQRTEQRDSAMYRCASSLGSSGNSYEQYFGPGTRLTVT.

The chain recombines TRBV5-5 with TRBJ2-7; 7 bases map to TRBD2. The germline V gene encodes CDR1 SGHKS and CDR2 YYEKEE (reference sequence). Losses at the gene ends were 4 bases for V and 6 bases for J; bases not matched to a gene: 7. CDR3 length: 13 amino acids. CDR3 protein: CASSDWERGEQYF. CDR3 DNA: TGTGCCAGCAGCGACTGGGAGCGGGGCGAGCAGTACTTC. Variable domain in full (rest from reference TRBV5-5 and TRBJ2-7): DAGVTQSPTHLIKTRGQQVTLRCSPISGHKSVSWYQQVLGQGPQFIFQYYEKEERGRGNFPDRFSARQFPNYSSELNVNALLLGDSALYLCASSDWERGEQYFGPGTRLTVT.

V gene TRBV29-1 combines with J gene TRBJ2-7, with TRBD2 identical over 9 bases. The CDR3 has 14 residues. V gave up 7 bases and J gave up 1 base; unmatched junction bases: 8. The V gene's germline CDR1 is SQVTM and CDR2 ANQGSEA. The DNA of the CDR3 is TGCAGCGGTACGACTAGCGGATCATCCTACGAGCAGTACTTC. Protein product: CSGTTSGSSYEQYF.

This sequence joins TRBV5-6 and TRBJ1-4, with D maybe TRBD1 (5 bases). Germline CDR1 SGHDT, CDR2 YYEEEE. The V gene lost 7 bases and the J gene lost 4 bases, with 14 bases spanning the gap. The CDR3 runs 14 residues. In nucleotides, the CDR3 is TGTGCCAGCGAGAAGGGGATCAGTAATGAAAAACTGTTTTTT. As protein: CASEKGISNEKLFF.

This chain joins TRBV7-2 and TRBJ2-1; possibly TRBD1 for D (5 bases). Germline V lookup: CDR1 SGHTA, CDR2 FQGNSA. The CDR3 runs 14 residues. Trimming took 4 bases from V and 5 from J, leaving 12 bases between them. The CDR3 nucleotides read TGTGCCAGCAGCTGGGGCAGGGCGGACAATGAGCAGTTCTTC. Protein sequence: CASSWGRADNEQFF. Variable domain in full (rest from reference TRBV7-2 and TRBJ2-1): GAGVSQSPSNKVTEKGKDVELRCDPISGHTALYWYRQSLGQGLEFLIYFQGNSAPDKSGLPSDRFSAERTGGSVSTLTIQRTQQEDSAVYLCASSWGRADNEQFFGPGTRLTVL.

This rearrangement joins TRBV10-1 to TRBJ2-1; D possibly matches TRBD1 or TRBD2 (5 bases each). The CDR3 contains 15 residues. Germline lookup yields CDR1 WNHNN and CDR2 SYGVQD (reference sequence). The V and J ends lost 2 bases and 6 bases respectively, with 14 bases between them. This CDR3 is CASSEARAGGNEQFF. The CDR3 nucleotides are TGCGCCAGCAGTGAGGCCCGAGCTGGGGGCAATGAGCAGTTCTTC.

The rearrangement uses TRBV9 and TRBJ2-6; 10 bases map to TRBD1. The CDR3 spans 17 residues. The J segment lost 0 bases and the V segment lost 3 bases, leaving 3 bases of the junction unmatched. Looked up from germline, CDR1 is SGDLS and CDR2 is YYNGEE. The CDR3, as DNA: TGTGCCAGCAGCGGAAGGGACAGGGGCTCTGGGGCCAACGTCCTGACTTTC. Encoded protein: CASSGRDRGSGANVLTF.

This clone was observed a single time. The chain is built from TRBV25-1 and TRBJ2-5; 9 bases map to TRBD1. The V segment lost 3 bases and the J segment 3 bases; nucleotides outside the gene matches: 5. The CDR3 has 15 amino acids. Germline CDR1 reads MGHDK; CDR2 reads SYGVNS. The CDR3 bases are TGTGCCAGCAGTGAGGAGGGACAGGGTAAAGAGACCCAGTACTTC. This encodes CASSEEGQGKETQYF.

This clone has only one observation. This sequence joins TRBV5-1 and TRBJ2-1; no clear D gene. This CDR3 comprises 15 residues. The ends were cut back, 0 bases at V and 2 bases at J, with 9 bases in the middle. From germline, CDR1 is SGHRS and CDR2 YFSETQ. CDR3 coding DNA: TGCGCCAGCAGCTTGGCGGCGGTCGCCTACAATGAGCAGTTCTTC. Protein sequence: CASSLAAVAYNEQFF.

CDR3 loop: CASSLVAGEETQYF. The CDR3 DNA sequence: TGTGCCAGCAGTTTGGTGGCAGGGGAGGAGACCCAGTACTTC. The chain couples TRBV28 to TRBJ2-5; a weak D match, TRBD1 (6 bases). The CDR3 sequence is 14 residues long. The V gene's germline CDR1 is MDHEN and CDR2 SYDVKM. Trimming cost V 3 bases and J 5 bases, with 13 bases left between them.

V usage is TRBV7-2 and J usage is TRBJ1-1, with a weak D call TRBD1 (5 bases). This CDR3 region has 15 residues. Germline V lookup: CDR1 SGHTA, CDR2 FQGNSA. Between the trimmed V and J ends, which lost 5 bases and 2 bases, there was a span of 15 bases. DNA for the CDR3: TGTGCCAGCAGCGCTACCCGACAGACAAACACTGAAGCTTTCTTT. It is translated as CASSATRQTNTEAFF.

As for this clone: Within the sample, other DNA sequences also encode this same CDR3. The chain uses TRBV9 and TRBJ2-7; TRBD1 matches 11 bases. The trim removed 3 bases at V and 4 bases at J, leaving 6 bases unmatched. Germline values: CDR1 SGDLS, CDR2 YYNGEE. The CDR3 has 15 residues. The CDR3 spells CASSAGTGGIYEQYF. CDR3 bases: TGTGCCAGCAGCGCCGGGACAGGGGGGATTTACGAGCAGTACTTC.

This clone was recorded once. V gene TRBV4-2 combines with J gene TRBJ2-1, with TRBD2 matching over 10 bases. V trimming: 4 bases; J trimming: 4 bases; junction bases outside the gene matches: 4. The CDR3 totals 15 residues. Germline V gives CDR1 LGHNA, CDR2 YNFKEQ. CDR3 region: CASSPTSGNYNEQFF. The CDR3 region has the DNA TGTGCCAGCAGCCCAACTAGCGGGAATTACAATGAGCAGTTCTTC.